Shown below are 28 T cell receptor beta chains from a single sample sequenced in a study of blood T cells in healthy people across ages. It was with a sample-barcoded 5' primer and a J-beta primer mix that a second PCR of roughly 7 to 12 cycles was run. From the 5' RACE reads, TCRdb called clonotypes with MiXCR, one entry per CDR3 protein. The sample has 500,000 to 700,000 distinct CDR3 sequences, approximately 30% seen once. Sample: blood. Receptors were obtained from a woman older than 75 in good health.

A note on this clonotype: One end of the junction is discordant with germline, which a read error may explain. This rearrangement joins TRBV7-9 to TRBJ2-1; 9 bases fit TRBD1. Germline V gene lookup returns CDR1 SEHNR and CDR2 FQNEAQ (reference sequence). The CDR3 covers 15 residues. The CDR3 nucleotides are TGTGTCAGCAGCTTAGGGGACAGGGTCACAAATGAGCAGTTCTTC. Its translation: CVSSLGDRVTNEQFF.

The chain recombines TRBV9 with TRBJ2-2; D not resolved. Germline V lookup: CDR1 SGDLS, CDR2 YYNGEE. The length of the CDR3 is 17 residues. V was pared by 3 bases and J by 4 bases, with 19 bases between. CDR3 in DNA: TGTGCCAGCAGCGACGGTAGTGGGCTAGACGGCACCGGGGAGCTGTTTTTT. This gives the protein CASSDGSGLDGTGELFF.

This clonotype appeared a few times. V and J are TRBV9 and TRBJ1-5; possibly TRBD1 for D (6 bases). This CDR3 is 14 amino acids long. Germline CDR1 and CDR2: SGDLS and YYNGEE. V lost 4 bases and J lost 5, with 13 bases in between. The CDR3 coding sequence is TGTGCCAGCAGCAAGAACAGGGTTGATCAGCCCCAGCATTTT. Its protein product is CASSKNRVDQPQHF.

This clonotype was observed many times. The rearrangement uses TRBV5-1 and TRBJ1-1; weak D call: TRBD1 (5 bases). Between the trimmed V and J ends, which lost 1 base and 11 bases, there was a span of 18 bases. CDR1 is SGHRS and CDR2 is YFSETQ in the germline V gene. The CDR3 totals 14 residues. CDR3 nucleotides: TGCGCCAGCAGCTTGCTTGGGCAGGGAATCGAGGCTTTCTTT. Amino acids: CASSLLGQGIEAFF.

The chain carries TRBV30 and TRBJ2-3, with 9 positions matching TRBD2. Germline-derived CDR1 and CDR2 are GTSNPN and SVGIG (reference sequence). The CDR3 contains 14 residues. V lost 4 bases and J lost 1; bases outside the gene matches: 3. Here the CDR3 DNA reads TGTGCCTGGAAGCGGGGGGCCCGCACAGATACGCAGTATTTT. As protein: CAWKRGARTDTQYF.

This clonotype was seen more than once but under ten times. This chain connects TRBV5-5 to TRBJ1-2; unclear D gene. Germline loops: CDR1 SGHKS, CDR2 YYEKEE (reference sequence). The CDR3 has 16 residues. With 0 bases removed from V and 2 bases from J, the gap between germline ends came to 14 bases. The CDR3 region has the DNA TGTGCCAGCAGCTTGGACCCGGGCACATGGAACTATGGCTACACCTTC. As protein: CASSLDPGTWNYGYTF.

V gene TRBV5-1 combines with J gene TRBJ2-3; 12 bases agree with TRBD2. The CDR3 length is 17 residues. Trimming at V came to 4 bases and at J to 2 bases, leaving 8 bases not matched to a gene. Germline V lookup: CDR1 SGHRS, CDR2 YFSETQ. The CDR3 DNA reads TGCGCCAGCAGCACCTTGACTAGCGGGGGACCCACAGATACGCAGTATTTT. It is translated as CASSTLTSGGPTDTQYF. The complete variable domain, with remaining parts taken from reference TRBV5-1 and TRBJ2-3, reads KAGVTQTPRYLIKTRGQQVTLSCSPISGHRSVSWYQQTPGQGLQFLFEYFSETQRNKGNFPGRFSGRQFSNSRSEMNVSTLELGDSALYLCASSTLTSGGPTDTQYFGPGTRLTVL.

This clonotype was seen a few times. The chain employs TRBV28 and TRBJ1-6; D remains unclear. CDR3 length: 15 residues. Germline CDR1 MDHEN, CDR2 SYDVKM. Trimming pared 7 bases from V and 2 bases from J, leaving 12 bases between. The CDR3 region has the DNA TGTGCCAGCACTCTGCGGCAGCCCTATAATTCACCCCTCCACTTT. It yields the protein CASTLRQPYNSPLHF.

This clonotype was observed a few times. One junction end does not reproduce the germline sequence, and a read error may be involved. The rearrangement links TRBV28 to TRBJ1-2; D may be TRBD1 (5 bases). The germline V gene has CDR1 MDHEN and CDR2 SYDVKM. The CDR3 extends over 15 amino acids. The CDR3 sequence: CASTLDPGLGYGYTF. In DNA form, the CDR3 reads TGTGCCAGCACTTTAGATCCAGGGCTAGGCTATGGCTACACCTTC.

In this sample, this clonotype turned up many times. The rearrangement links TRBV20-1 to TRBJ2-1; D might be TRBD1 (5 bases). The V and J ends lost 1 base and 3 bases respectively, with 16 bases between them. Germline CDR1 reads DFQATT; CDR2 reads SNEGSKA (reference sequence). This CDR3 is 16 amino acids long. In DNA form, the CDR3 reads TGCAGTGCTAGAGCTAGTGGGCAGGGTGGCTACAATGAGCAGTTCTTC. Protein: CSARASGQGGYNEQFF.

This clonotype was counted at least ten times. The chain uses TRBV7-3 and TRBJ2-1, with D tentatively TRBD1 (5 bases). The CDR3 is made up of 16 amino acids. Germline V CDR1 and CDR2: SGHTA, FQGTGA. Trimming pared 2 bases from V and 6 bases from J, leaving 17 bases between. The CDR3 DNA is TGTGCCAGCAGCTTATGGAGCAGGGCAGCTCTCAATGAGCAGTTCTTC. Translation gives CASSLWSRAALNEQFF.

Many counts were recorded for this clonotype. The V call is TRBV7-9, the J call TRBJ1-4, with D tentatively TRBD1 (5 bases). Germline values: CDR1 SEHNR, CDR2 FQNEAQ (reference sequence). This CDR3 spans 14 amino acids. V lost 5 bases to trimming and J lost 7 bases, with 14 bases between them. The CDR3 coding sequence is TGTGCCAGCAGCCCCCCTTCGGGGGGTGAAAAACTGTTTTTT. This codes for CASSPPSGGEKLFF.

About this clonotype itself: A much larger clone is a single base away; this may be a read error. This chain connects TRBV6-2 or TRBV6-3 to TRBJ2-5; D unresolved. Trimming stripped 6 bases from V and 11 bases from J, with 13 bases between. The CDR3 consists of 11 residues. From germline, CDR1 is MNHEY and CDR2 SVGEGT. CDR3 residues: CASSQVNEQYF. In nucleotides, the CDR3 is TGTGCCAGCAGCCAGGTCAATGAGCAGTACTTC.

In this sample, this clonotype turned up a few times. The rearrangement uses TRBV9 and TRBJ1-5; 8 positions agree with TRBD1. V shed 2 bases and J 6 bases; nucleotides not matched to a gene: 7. Germline V gene sequence: CDR1 SGDLS, CDR2 YYNGEE. CDR3 length: 15 amino acids. The CDR3 is CASSVDGQGGQPQHF. The CDR3, as DNA: TGTGCCAGCAGCGTCGACGGACAGGGTGGTCAGCCCCAGCATTTT.

There are many counts of this clonotype. CDR3 coding DNA: TGCGCCAGCCTGAGGGGGGGGCTCACAGATACGCAGTATTTT. Translated: CASLRGGLTDTQYF. V gene TRBV10-2 combines with J gene TRBJ2-3; D is possibly TRBD2 (7 bases). V lost 8 bases and J lost 2, with 14 bases in between. Germline-derived CDR1 and CDR2 are WSHSY and SAAADI. This CDR3 region has 14 residues.

The chain combines TRBV9 with TRBJ2-3; D is unclear. Germline loops: CDR1 SGDLS, CDR2 YYNGEE. V was clipped by 0 bases and J by 6 bases, with 11 bases between them. This CDR3 contains 14 residues. The CDR3 protein is CASSVGLVGDTQYF. CDR3 nucleotide sequence: TGTGCCAGCAGCGTAGGCCTGGTCGGGGATACGCAGTATTTT.

The chain is built from TRBV27 and TRBJ2-1; perhaps TRBD1 as D (7 bases). There are 16 residues in the CDR3. Germline CDR1 is MNHEY and CDR2 is SMNVEV (reference sequence). V was cut by 7 bases and J by 4 bases, with 20 bases left in between. CDR3 nucleotide sequence: TGTGCCAGCACCTTCTTGGGGGGACAGACATACAATGAGCAGTTCTTC. This translates into CASTFLGGQTYNEQFF.

This clonotype was detected a few times. V and J are TRBV20-1 and TRBJ1-5; tentative D call: TRBD1 (6 bases). The V gene's germline CDR1 is DFQATT and CDR2 SNEGSKA (reference sequence). V was clipped by 6 bases and J by 6 bases, with 15 bases between them. The CDR3 loop spans 13 amino acids. CDR3 coding DNA: TGCAGTGCCGTTACAGGGTTTAGTCAGCCCCAGCATTTT. Residues: CSAVTGFSQPQHF.

This clonotype was observed many times. This chain joins TRBV27 and TRBJ2-1, with 11 nucleotides matching TRBD2. V shed 3 bases, J shed 6 bases, and the junction held 7 bases outside the gene matches. CDR3 length: 16 amino acids. Germline loops: CDR1 MNHEY, CDR2 SMNVEV (reference sequence). The CDR3 region is CASSFGSGGAGNEQFF. The CDR3 DNA follows: TGTGCCAGCAGTTTCGGTAGCGGGGGGGCCGGCAATGAGCAGTTCTTC.

Turning to this clonotype: A read error may explain this, as a much larger clone is one base away. CDR3 nucleotides: TGCGCCAGCAGCTTGGGGGGACCCTCGGCCAATGAGCAGTTCTTC. Residues: CASSLGGPSANEQFF. The chain combines TRBV5-1 with TRBJ2-1; D might be TRBD1 or TRBD2, each matching 5 bases. Looked up from germline, CDR1 is SGHRS and CDR2 is YFSETQ. This CDR3 has 15 amino acids. V lost 0 bases and J 6 bases, leaving 13 bases between the germline ends.

This chain links TRBV18 with TRBJ2-7; D may be TRBD2 (6 bases). The CDR3 spans 17 residues. CDR1 is KGHSH and CDR2 is LQKENI in the germline V gene. V lost 2 bases and J lost 1, with 18 bases in between. CDR3 region: CASSPTGVSRSSYEQYF. The DNA for the CDR3 is TGTGCCAGCTCACCAACGGGGGTCTCGAGGAGTTCCTACGAGCAGTACTTC.

The chain joins TRBV20-1 to TRBJ1-4; 10 positions match TRBD1. Trimming at V came to 2 bases and at J to 1 base, leaving 4 bases not matched to a gene. The CDR3 runs to 16 residues. Germline CDR1 reads DFQATT; CDR2 reads SNEGSKA (reference sequence). Written as DNA, the CDR3 is TGCAGTGCTAGACCCCGGACAGGGGGAACTAATGAAAAACTGTTTTTT. Protein product: CSARPRTGGTNEKLFF.

This clonotype was seen ten or more times. V usage is TRBV20-1 and J usage is TRBJ1-4, with 7 bases lining up with TRBD1. This CDR3 is 15 amino acids long. With 0 bases clipped from V and 6 bases from J, the junction kept 7 bases outside the gene matches. Germline loops: CDR1 DFQATT, CDR2 SNEGSKA (reference sequence). The CDR3 bases are TGCAGTGCTAGAGAGTACCGGGACAGTCATGAAAAACTGTTTTTT. Translated, it gives CSAREYRDSHEKLFF.

The gene calls are TRBV5-1 and TRBJ1-4; no reliable D call. Germline V lookup: CDR1 SGHRS, CDR2 YFSETQ. There are 14 residues in the CDR3. Trimming cost V 0 bases and J 11 bases, with 14 bases left between them. CDR3: CASSLEAAREKLFF. The DNA of the CDR3 is TGCGCCAGCAGCTTGGAGGCGGCGAGGGAGAAACTGTTTTTT.

On this clonotype: This may arise from a read error, as a much more abundant clone is one base away. V and J are TRBV5-5 and TRBJ2-1, with TRBD2 as a possible D gene (6 bases). The CDR3 contains 14 residues. Germline CDR1 is SGHKS and CDR2 is YYEKEE (reference sequence). Trimming shortened V by 2 bases and J by 13 bases, and 19 bases separated the two germline ends. CDR3 nucleotide sequence: TGTGCCAGCAGCTTACCCGGAGGGCGTGGGACCCAGTTCTTC. This gives the protein CASSLPGGRGTQFF.

The chain joins TRBV4-1 to TRBJ2-3; D ambiguous. The V end was cut by 0 bases, the J end by 2 bases, with 12 bases between. The CDR3 is 16 amino acids. CDR1 is MGHRA and CDR2 is YSYEKL in the germline V gene. DNA for the CDR3: TGCGCCAGCAGCCAAGAATCCTTACAGATCACAGATACGCAGTATTTT. It encodes CASSQESLQITDTQYF.

This clonotype was seen repeatedly, ten times or more. V usage is TRBV9 and J usage is TRBJ2-1; 11 nucleotides agree with TRBD2. This CDR3 is 17 amino acids long. Unmatched junction bases numbered 11, after V lost 4 bases and J lost 5 bases. Germline lookup yields CDR1 SGDLS and CDR2 YYNGEE. The DNA of the CDR3 is TGTGCCAGCAGCCCGACCCTAGCGGGGGGAGAGAACAATGAGCAGTTCTTC. Translation gives CASSPTLAGGENNEQFF. The variable domain in full, with the rest retrieved from reference TRBV9 and TRBJ2-1, is DSGVTQTPKHLITATGQRVTLRCSPRSGDLSVYWYQQSLDQGLQFLIQYYNGEERAKGNILERFSAQQFPDLHSELNLSSLELGDSALYFCASSPTLAGGENNEQFFGPGTRLTVL.

This clonotype was recorded a few times. The chain uses TRBV30 and TRBJ1-6, with D uncertain. V was shortened by 2 bases and J by 7 bases, with 6 bases between the two germline ends. Per germline, CDR1 GTSNPN and CDR2 SVGIG (reference sequence). The CDR3 covers 12 residues. CDR3: CAWSNENSPLHF. The CDR3 bases are TGTGCCTGGAGTAATGAGAATTCACCCCTCCACTTT.